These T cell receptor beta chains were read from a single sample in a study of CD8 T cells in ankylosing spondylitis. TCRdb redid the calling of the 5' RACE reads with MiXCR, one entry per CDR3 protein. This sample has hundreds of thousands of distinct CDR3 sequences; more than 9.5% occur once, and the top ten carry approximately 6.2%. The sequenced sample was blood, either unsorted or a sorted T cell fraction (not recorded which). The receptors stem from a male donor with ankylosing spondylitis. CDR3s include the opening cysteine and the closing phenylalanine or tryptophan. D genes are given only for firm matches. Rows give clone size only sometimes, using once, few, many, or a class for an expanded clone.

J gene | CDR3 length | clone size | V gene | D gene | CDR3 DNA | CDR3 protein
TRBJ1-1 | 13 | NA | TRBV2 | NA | TGTGCCAGCAGTGACGAGGGGATCGCTGAAGCTTTCTTT | CASSDEGIAEAFF
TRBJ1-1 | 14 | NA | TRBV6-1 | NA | TGTGCCAGCAGTGTGCACAGCACTAACACTGAAGCTTTCTTT | CASSVHSTNTEAFF
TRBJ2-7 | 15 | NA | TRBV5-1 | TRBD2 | TGCGCCAGCAGCTTGTGGCGGGAGAGCCCCTACGAGCAGTACTTC | CASSLWRESPYEQYF
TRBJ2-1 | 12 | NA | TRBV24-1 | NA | TGTGCCACCAGTGGTCGGTACAATGAGCAGTTCTTC | CATSGRYNEQFF
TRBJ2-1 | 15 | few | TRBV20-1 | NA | TGCAGTGCTAGCCCTGGGCTGAGCTCCTACAATGAGCAGTTCTTC | CSASPGLSSYNEQFF
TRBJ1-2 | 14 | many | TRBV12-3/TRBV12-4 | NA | TGTGCCAGCAGTTCGGCCGGGACCGCCGAGGGCTACACCTTC | CASSSAGTAEGYTF
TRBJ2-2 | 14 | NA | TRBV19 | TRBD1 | TGTGCCAGTAGGGGACAGGCGAACACCGGGGAGCTGTTTTTT | CASRGQANTGELFF
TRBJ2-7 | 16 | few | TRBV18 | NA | TGTGCCAGCTCACCTTCACGACAGGACACCTCCTACGAGCAGTACTTC | CASSPSRQDTSYEQYF
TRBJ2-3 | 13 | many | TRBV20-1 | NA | TGCAGTTGTTCGGGACAAAGCACAGATACGCAGTATTTT | CSCSGQSTDTQYF
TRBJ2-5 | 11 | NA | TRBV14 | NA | TGTGCCAGCAGCCGAAAAGAGACCCAGTACTTC | CASSRKETQYF
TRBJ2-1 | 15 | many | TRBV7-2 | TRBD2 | TGTGCCAGCAGCTTACTAGCGGGAGTTTACAATGAGCAGTTCTTC | CASSLLAGVYNEQFF
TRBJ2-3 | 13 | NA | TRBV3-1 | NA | TGTGCCAGCAGCCAAGATCGGCCAGATACGCAGTATTTT | CASSQDRPDTQYF
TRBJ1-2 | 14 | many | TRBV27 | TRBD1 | TGTGCCAGCAGGGGGAAGGGACAGAACTATGGCTACACCTTC | CASRGKGQNYGYTF
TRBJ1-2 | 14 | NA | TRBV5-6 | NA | TGTGCCAGCAGATCCTCTGAGGGTGCCTATGGCTACACCTTC | CASRSSEGAYGYTF
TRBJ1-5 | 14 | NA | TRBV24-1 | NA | TGTGCCACCAGTGAAGCACAGATCAATCAGCCCCAGCATTTT | CATSEAQINQPQHF
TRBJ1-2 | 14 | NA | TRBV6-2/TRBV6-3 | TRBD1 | TGTGCCAGCAGCTCCTCGACAGGGGTGGAGGGCTACACCTTC | CASSSSTGVEGYTF
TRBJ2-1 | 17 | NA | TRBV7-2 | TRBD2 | TGTGCCAGCAGCCGCAGAGCAGCGGGAGGACTATACAATGAGCAGTTCTTC | CASSRRAAGGLYNEQFF
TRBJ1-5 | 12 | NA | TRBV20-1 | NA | TGCAGTGCTAGTTGGGCCAATCAGCCCCAGCATTTT | CSASWANQPQHF